This entry lists 28 T cell receptor beta chains sequenced from one sample in a study of blood T cell repertoires in COVID-19. TCRdb's copy holds only in-frame clones and misses some; the assay was immunoSEQ multiplex PCR. The data show 200,000 to 300,000 clones, 70% to 90% seen once. Sequenced sample: PBMCs or T cells enriched from blood (not recorded which). Receptors originate from a woman in her forties with acute COVID-19.

This CDR3 reads CASSFNNYGYTF. CDR3 nucleotides: TGTGCCAGCAGTTTCAATAACTATGGCTACACCTTC. J is TRBJ1-2 and V is TRBV28; D gene uncertain. CDR1 and CDR2 from the germline V gene are MDHEN and SYDVKM. Between the trimmed V and J ends, which lost 3 bases and 1 base, there was a span of 3 bases. The CDR3 totals 12 residues.

This clone has just one count. V and J are TRBV2 and TRBJ1-1; perhaps TRBD1 as D (5 bases). Trimming cost V 7 bases and J 10 bases, with 13 bases left between them. The CDR3 contains 11 residues. Germline assignment: CDR1 SNHLY and CDR2 FYNNEI. This CDR3 is CASIDRQGAFF. In DNA, the CDR3 is TGTGCCAGCATAGATAGGCAGGGAGCTTTCTTT.

The chain is built from TRBV6-1 and TRBJ1-1; maybe TRBD1 (6 bases). With 2 bases removed from V and 5 bases from J, the gap between germline ends came to 12 bases. This CDR3 comprises 14 residues. The V gene's germline CDR1 is MNHNS and CDR2 SASEGT. In DNA form, the CDR3 reads TGTGCCAGCAGTGAACGGGGGGCTGGTACTGAAGCTTTCTTT. It yields the protein CASSERGAGTEAFF.

J is TRBJ2-2 and V is TRBV7-3; 10 bases match TRBD2. V was clipped by 5 bases and J by 6 bases; unmatched bases: 9. This CDR3 is 16 amino acids long. CDR1 and CDR2 from the germline V gene are SGHTA and FQGTGA. Written as DNA, the CDR3 is TGTGCCAGCAGCCCCCTAGCGGGAGTGGTCCCCGGGGAGCTGTTTTTT. It specifies CASSPLAGVVPGELFF.

The CDR3 is CASSAQGVAGGEEQYF. CDR3 nucleotide sequence: TGTGCCAGCAGTGCCCAAGGGGTAGCGGGAGGAGAAGAGCAGTACTTC. The chain links TRBV2 to TRBJ2-7, with 10 bases lining up with TRBD2. The CDR3 covers 16 residues. V was pared by 4 bases and J by 7 bases, with 13 bases of the junction left unmatched. CDR1 SNHLY and CDR2 FYNNEI come from the germline V gene.

The chain joins TRBV18 to TRBJ2-1, with 11 nucleotides matching TRBD2. Germline V gene sequence: CDR1 KGHSH, CDR2 LQKENI. V trimming: 6 bases; J trimming: 0 bases; junction bases outside the gene matches: 4. The CDR3 is made up of 16 amino acids. The chain's CDR3 is CASSLSGRGSYNEQFF. CDR3 sequence (DNA): TGTGCCAGCTCGCTTAGCGGGAGGGGCTCCTACAATGAGCAGTTCTTC.

The J gene is TRBJ2-1, the V gene TRBV29-1; TRBD1 aligns across 10 bases. The CDR3 consists of 12 residues. CDR1 is SQVTM and CDR2 is ANQGSEA in the germline V gene. J lost 10 bases, V lost 4 bases, and 4 bases had no gene match. The CDR3 coding sequence is TGCAGCGTTGGACAGGGGGCACTCGAGCAGTTCTTC. This translates into CSVGQGALEQFF.

The chain is built from TRBV19 and TRBJ2-1; the match to TRBD2 covers 10 bases. Germline V gene lookup returns CDR1 LNHDA and CDR2 SQIVND (reference sequence). The CDR3 spans 18 residues. With 4 bases clipped from V and 1 base from J, the junction kept 10 bases outside the gene matches. CDR3 nucleotides: TGTGCCAGTAGTACCTCATTCGGACTAGCGGATTCCTACAATGAGCAGTTCTTC. Its protein product is CASSTSFGLADSYNEQFF.

This chain uses TRBV11-3 with TRBJ2-1; D gene uncertain. V was clipped by 3 bases and J by 2 bases, with 14 bases between them. This CDR3 region has 16 residues. Germline CDR1 SGHNT, CDR2 YENEEA. The CDR3, as DNA: TGTGCCAGCAGCTTCCGTACTGATGAGACCTACAATGAGCAGTTCTTC. It translates to CASSFRTDETYNEQFF.

This clone came up once. V is TRBV14 and J is TRBJ2-4; D is undetermined. The germline gives CDR1 SGHDN, CDR2 FVKESK. Trimming left V 2 bases short and J 0 bases short, with 14 bases between. The CDR3 has 17 residues. For the CDR3, the DNA is TGTGCCAGCAGCCAATTCTCAGGCCCTATAGCCAAAAACATTCAGTACTTC. It encodes CASSQFSGPIAKNIQYF.

This clone has more than one count but fewer than ten. CDR3 in amino acids: CASSQDDGRTNSYEQYF. CDR3 nucleotide sequence: TGTGCCAGCAGCCAAGATGATGGCAGGACAAACTCCTACGAGCAGTACTTC. V gene TRBV4-2 combines with J gene TRBJ2-7; a possible D gene is TRBD1 (5 bases). The ends were cut back, 0 bases at V and 0 bases at J, with 15 bases in the middle. Germline lookup yields CDR1 LGHNA and CDR2 YNFKEQ. CDR3 size: 17 residues.

This chain links TRBV6-5 with TRBJ2-1; TRBD1 matches at 8 bases. The ends lost 5 bases at V and 7 bases at J; junction bases unmatched: 10. The CDR3 runs to 15 residues. Germline V gene lookup returns CDR1 MNHEY and CDR2 SVGAGI. CDR3 sequence (DNA): TGTGCCAGCAGTACACGGCAGGGGGCCAATAATGAGCAGTTCTTC. This gives the protein CASSTRQGANNEQFF.

The genes are TRBV11-2 and TRBJ2-2, with a possible D match to TRBD1 (5 bases). Looked up from germline, CDR1 is SGHAT and CDR2 is FQNNGV. V shed 2 bases and J shed 0 bases, with 10 bases lying between them. The length of the CDR3 is 16 residues. The CDR3 region has the DNA TGTGCCAGCAGCTTAAGTTTGGACACGAACACCGGGGAGCTGTTTTTT. The encoded protein is CASSLSLDTNTGELFF.

V is TRBV7-6 and J is TRBJ1-5; 8 nucleotides agree with TRBD1. Germline loops: CDR1 SGHVS, CDR2 FNYEAQ. V shed 4 bases and J 3 bases; nucleotides not matched to a gene: 11. The CDR3 contains 17 residues. The CDR3 sequence is CASSSGTGDPFNQPQHF. In DNA form, the CDR3 reads TGTGCCAGCAGCTCGGGGACAGGCGACCCTTTCAATCAGCCCCAGCATTTT.

This clone turned up a few times. The J gene is TRBJ2-1, the V gene TRBV24-1; 16 bases line up with TRBD2. Losses at the gene ends were 3 bases for V and 6 bases for J; bases not matched to a gene: 4. Germline V gene sequence: CDR1 KGHDR, CDR2 SFDVKD. The CDR3 covers 17 residues. The CDR3 DNA sequence: TGTGCCACCAGTGATCTGGGGACTAGCGGGAGGGGCAATGAGCAGTTCTTC. Its translation: CATSDLGTSGRGNEQFF.

This clone came up once. The chain carries TRBV2 and TRBJ1-5; TRBD1 might be the D (5 bases). Germline V lookup: CDR1 SNHLY, CDR2 FYNNEI. V lost 4 bases, J lost 1 base, and 14 bases lay in between. The CDR3 loop spans 16 amino acids. The DNA for the CDR3 is TGTGCCAGCAGTGGGACTTCGGGGGTGAGCAATCAGCCCCAGCATTTT. This encodes CASSGTSGVSNQPQHF.

The chain couples TRBV2 to TRBJ2-1; 12 nucleotides match TRBD2. Germline CDR1 and CDR2: SNHLY and FYNNEI. There are 17 residues in the CDR3. V lost 5 bases to trimming and J lost 4 bases; unmatched junction nucleotides: 9. CDR3 sequence reads: CASSPAPTSGRYNEQFF. DNA for the CDR3: TGTGCCAGCAGTCCAGCCCCTACTAGCGGGAGGTACAATGAGCAGTTCTTC.

The gene calls are TRBV19 and TRBJ2-7, with D tentatively TRBD2 (6 bases). Trimming removed 5 bases at V and 3 bases at J, with 17 bases between. The CDR3 has 15 amino acids. Germline V gene data show CDR1 as LNHDA and CDR2 as SQIVND (reference sequence). Written as DNA, the CDR3 is TGTGCCAGTAGTCCCGCGGGACTCGAGGTCTACGAGCAGTACTTC. Encoded protein: CASSPAGLEVYEQYF. The whole variable domain, filled in from reference TRBV19 and TRBJ2-7, reads DGGITQSPKYLFRKEGQNVTLSCEQNLNHDAMYWYRQDPGQGLRLIYYSQIVNDFQKGDIAEGYSVSREKKESFPLTVTSAQKNPTAFYLCASSPAGLEVYEQYFGPGTRLTVT.

A single count supports this clone. V usage is TRBV7-9 and J usage is TRBJ2-7; a weak D match, TRBD2 (5 bases). Per the germline V gene, CDR1 is SEHNR and CDR2 is FQNEAQ (reference sequence). The germline V and J ends were trimmed by 0 bases and 4 bases, with 7 bases remaining between them. The CDR3 has 13 amino acids. In DNA, the CDR3 is TGTGCCAGCAGCTTAGCCGGGGAGTACGAGCAGTACTTC. This codes for CASSLAGEYEQYF.

The V gene is TRBV27, the J gene TRBJ2-7; 10 bases fit TRBD2. The CDR3 covers 15 residues. The J segment lost 4 bases and the V segment lost 2 bases, leaving 5 bases of the junction unmatched. CDR1 is MNHEY, CDR2 SMNVEV, per germline (reference sequence). The CDR3 DNA is TGTGCCAGCAGTTTAACTAGCGGGATGGCGTACGAGCAGTACTTC. It specifies CASSLTSGMAYEQYF.

This clone has a handful of counts. The V and J genes are TRBV5-1 and TRBJ2-3; D is possibly TRBD2 (5 bases). V lost 4 bases and J 0 bases, leaving 15 bases between the germline ends. Germline V gives CDR1 SGHRS, CDR2 YFSETQ. This CDR3 has 16 amino acids. CDR3 protein: CASSLRPGISTDTQYF. The CDR3, as DNA: TGCGCCAGCAGCCTCAGACCCGGGATCAGCACAGATACGCAGTATTTT.

The rearrangement links TRBV7-8 to TRBJ2-1; 8 bases line up with TRBD2. The germline CDR1 and CDR2 sequences are SGHVS and FQNEAQ. The ends lost 6 bases at V and 3 bases at J; junction bases unmatched: 7. The CDR3 sequence is 15 residues long. Here the CDR3 reads CASSKSGSLYNEQFF. The CDR3 nucleotides read TGTGCCAGCAGTAAAAGCGGGAGCCTCTACAATGAGCAGTTCTTC.

This rearrangement joins TRBV5-1 to TRBJ2-7, with 10 positions matching TRBD2. Per germline, CDR1 SGHRS and CDR2 YFSETQ. V lost 2 bases, J lost 4 bases, and 6 bases stayed unmatched. The length of the CDR3 is 15 residues. The CDR3 nucleotides are TGCGCCAGCAGCTTCGAAACTAGCGGGATTTACGAGCAGTACTTC. Its protein product is CASSFETSGIYEQYF.

The rearrangement joins TRBV5-1 to TRBJ2-3, with 7 nucleotides matching TRBD2. Germline V lookup: CDR1 SGHRS, CDR2 YFSETQ. The CDR3 is 13 amino acids. Unmatched junction bases numbered 6, after V lost 5 bases and J lost 6 bases. The CDR3 reads CASSYSGGDTQYF. The DNA of the CDR3 is TGCGCCAGCAGTTACTCCGGGGGGGATACGCAGTATTTT.

V is TRBV12-3 or TRBV12-4 and J is TRBJ1-5; the D gene is possibly TRBD1 (5 bases). This CDR3 comprises 13 residues. The V end lost 3 bases, the J end lost 5 bases, and 8 bases lay between the germline ends. The CDR3 reads CASSFGGDQPQHF. DNA of the CDR3: TGTGCCAGCAGTTTTGGAGGGGATCAGCCCCAGCATTTT.

The genes are TRBV2 and TRBJ2-1; D is uncertain. Germline-derived CDR1 and CDR2 are SNHLY and FYNNEI. This CDR3 region has 14 residues. V gave up 6 bases and J gave up 4 bases, with 13 bases separating them. The CDR3 loop is CASRLGLKYNEQFF. As DNA, the CDR3 is TGTGCCAGCAGACTGGGCCTAAAGTACAATGAGCAGTTCTTC.

This sequence joins TRBV11-3 and TRBJ2-2; 7 nucleotides match TRBD1. With 5 bases clipped from V and 4 bases from J, the junction kept 7 bases outside the gene matches. Germline assignment: CDR1 SGHNT and CDR2 YENEEA. The CDR3 is 15 amino acids. Here the CDR3 DNA reads TGTGCCAGCAGCGTCTCAACAGGGGTCACCGGGGAGCTGTTTTTT. Its translation: CASSVSTGVTGELFF.

V usage is TRBV19 and J usage is TRBJ2-1; 8 nucleotides line up with TRBD2. The CDR3 is 15 residues long. Germline V gene lookup returns CDR1 LNHDA and CDR2 SQIVND (reference sequence). With V trimmed by 1 base and J by 3 bases, 2 bases remained unmatched. The CDR3 is CASSIAGGVYNEQFF. CDR3 nucleotides: TGTGCCAGTAGTATAGCGGGAGGGGTCTACAATGAGCAGTTCTTC.